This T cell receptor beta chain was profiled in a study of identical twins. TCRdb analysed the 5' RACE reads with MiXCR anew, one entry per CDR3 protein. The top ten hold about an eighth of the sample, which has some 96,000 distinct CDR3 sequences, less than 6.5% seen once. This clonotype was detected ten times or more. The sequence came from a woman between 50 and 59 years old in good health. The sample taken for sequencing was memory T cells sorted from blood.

The CDR3 nucleotides are TGTGCCAGCAGCTTTCGTCGACAGGGCAATGAGCAGTTCTTC. Residues: CASSFRRQGNEQFF. The chain has TRBV3-1 and TRBJ2-1; TRBD1 aligns across 7 bases. V shed 5 bases and J 6 bases; nucleotides not matched to a gene: 7. The CDR3 is 14 residues long. Germline CDR1 and CDR2: LGHDT and YNNKEL (reference sequence).